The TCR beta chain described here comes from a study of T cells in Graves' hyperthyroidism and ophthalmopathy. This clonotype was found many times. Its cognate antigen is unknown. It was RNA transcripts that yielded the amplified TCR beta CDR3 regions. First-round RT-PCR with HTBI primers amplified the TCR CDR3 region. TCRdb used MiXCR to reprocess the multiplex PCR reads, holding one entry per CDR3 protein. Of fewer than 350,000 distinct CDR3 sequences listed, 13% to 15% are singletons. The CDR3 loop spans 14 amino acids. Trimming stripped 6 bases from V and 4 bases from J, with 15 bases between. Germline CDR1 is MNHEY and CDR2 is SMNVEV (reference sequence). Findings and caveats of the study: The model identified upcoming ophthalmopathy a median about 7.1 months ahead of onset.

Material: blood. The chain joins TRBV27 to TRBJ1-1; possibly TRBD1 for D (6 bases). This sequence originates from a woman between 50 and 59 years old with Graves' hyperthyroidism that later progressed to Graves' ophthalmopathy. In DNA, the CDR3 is TGTGCCAGCAGCCCATTCGCCAGGGGCACTGAAGCTTTCTTT. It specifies CASSPFARGTEAFF.